These T cell receptor beta chains were read from a single sample in a study of T cell repertoires in cytomegalovirus infection. TCRdb used MiXCR to reprocess the reads, holding one entry per CDR3 protein. The sample includes around 280,000 distinct CDR3 sequences, approximately 14% seen only once; the top ten take 8.8%. Material: PBMCs. These receptors all come from a human donor in good health (CMV status not recorded). Some clones in this sample may be carry-over from other donors' samples. CDR3s leave out the opening cysteine and the closing phenylalanine or tryptophan. The order of the fields is J gene, clone size, V gene, D gene, CDR3 protein. A D gene is named only where the DNA matches it firmly. Clone size is stated in some rows and not others, as once, few, many or a class when expanded.

TRBJ2-5 many TRBV18 TRBD2 ASSPRTSGEETQY
TRBJ2-1 few TRBV29-1 TRBD2 SVGGLAAGNEQF
TRBJ2-7 . TRBV15 . ATSRDVALVRNEQY
TRBJ1-4 . TRBV4-1 . ASSQPGSNEKLF
TRBJ1-2 . TRBV6-6 . AGRGSYGYT
TRBJ2-1 . TRBV29-1 . SVGQLLNNEQF
TRBJ1-1 . TRBV20-1 TRBD1 SASGGSNTEAF
TRBJ1-6 many TRBV7-8 TRBD1 ASSSWTGGNSPLH
TRBJ2-4 many TRBV19 TRBD2 ASSERLAGGRNIQY
TRBJ2-2 . TRBV29-1 TRBD1 SVAGTGISGELF
TRBJ1-2 few TRBV28 . ASSSPGTGYT
TRBJ2-5 . TRBV2 TRBD1 ASSASAGTGTETQY
TRBJ2-2 . TRBV7-2 . ASGLGGNGNTGELF
TRBJ2-1 . TRBV20-1 TRBD1 SARGQGYKEQF
TRBJ2-1 many TRBV7-2 TRBD2 ASSRTSGGFSYNEQF
TRBJ1-3 . TRBV6-6 . ASSYDSGGNTIY
TRBJ1-1 many TRBV7-8 . ASSRDNTNTEAF
TRBJ1-6 many TRBV7-8 . ASSLVSGGLSPLH
TRBJ2-3 few TRBV29-1 TRBD2 SGGKTSGATDTQY
TRBJ1-1 . TRBV13 TRBD1 ASSEDRVNTEAF
TRBJ2-1 many TRBV7-9 . ASSLGISGDEQF
TRBJ2-3 many TRBV6-1 TRBD2 ASSELSGASTDTQY
TRBJ2-7 few TRBV20-1 TRBD2 SAHFTSGVTYEQY
TRBJ1-5 many TRBV7-2 . ASSLGGQAGSNQPQH
TRBJ2-1 . TRBV18 TRBD2 ASSPLLAGGPSADYNEQF
TRBJ2-1 many TRBV27 . ASSSGAQTYNEQF
TRBJ1-2 . TRBV6-6 . ASSYSGGEGYT
TRBJ2-5 . TRBV19 . ASSIATAGQETQY
TRBJ1-5 . TRBV20-1 TRBD1 SARDRAIRDSRHQPQH
TRBJ1-2 . TRBV5-1 . ASGPGLSNYGYT
TRBJ2-7 . TRBV6-2/TRBV6-3 . ASQQAYEQY
TRBJ2-7 few TRBV7-2 . ASSLGGSPIYEQY
TRBJ2-2 many TRBV12-3/TRBV12-4 TRBD2 ASSSYLRGLAGGPTGELF
TRBJ1-2 many TRBV7-6 . ASSPLREANYGYT
TRBJ1-2 . TRBV29-1 . SVAGSNGYT
TRBJ2-5 few TRBV25-1 . ASSELAQLSETQY
TRBJ2-1 many TRBV28 TRBD2 ASSQVAGAPYNEQF
TRBJ2-5 . TRBV20-1 . SALSGAGDETQY
TRBJ2-1 many TRBV25-1 . ASSEIGLGDNEQF
TRBJ1-3 . TRBV12-3/TRBV12-4 . ASSIHWTRSVSGQISGNTIY
TRBJ2-3 . TRBV2 . ASTSGIFTDTQY